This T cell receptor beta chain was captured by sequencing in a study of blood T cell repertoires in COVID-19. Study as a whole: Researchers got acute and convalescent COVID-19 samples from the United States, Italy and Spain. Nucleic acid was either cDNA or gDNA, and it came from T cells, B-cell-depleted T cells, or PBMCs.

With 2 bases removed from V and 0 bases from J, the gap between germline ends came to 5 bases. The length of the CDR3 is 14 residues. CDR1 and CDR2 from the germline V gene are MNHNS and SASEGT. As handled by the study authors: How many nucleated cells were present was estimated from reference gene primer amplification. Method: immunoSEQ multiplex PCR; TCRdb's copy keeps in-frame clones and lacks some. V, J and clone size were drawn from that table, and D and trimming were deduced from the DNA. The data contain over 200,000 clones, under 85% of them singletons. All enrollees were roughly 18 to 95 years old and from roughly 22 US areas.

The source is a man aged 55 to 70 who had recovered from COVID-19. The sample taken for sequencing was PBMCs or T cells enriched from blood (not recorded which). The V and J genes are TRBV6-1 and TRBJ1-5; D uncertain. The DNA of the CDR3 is TGTGCCAGCAGTGAACAGTTTAGCAATCAGCCCCAGCATTTT. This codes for CASSEQFSNQPQHF.